One sample yielded the 19 T cell receptor beta chains listed below, sequenced in a study of cytomegalovirus exposure and HLA in healthy donors. Researchers ran the PCR with 60 Vbeta and 13 Jbeta primers. The protocol was immunoSEQ multiplex PCR, while the TCRdb copy is restricted to in-frame clones and leaves out a portion. The sample has 150,000 to 200,000 clones, 81% seen once. Sequencing was done on a sample of PBMCs. Every receptor here comes from a man aged 35 to 55 in good health and CMV-seropositive.

This sequence joins TRBV6-5 and TRBJ1-2; D remains unclear. V gave up 6 bases and J gave up 0 bases, with 8 bases separating them. The CDR3 length is 13 residues. Germline V lookup: CDR1 MNHEY, CDR2 SVGAGI. CDR3 region: CASSDRANYGYTF. The DNA of the CDR3 is TGTGCCAGCAGCGACCGGGCTAACTATGGCTACACCTTC.

V gene TRBV6-1 combines with J gene TRBJ2-1; possibly TRBD2 for D (7 bases). CDR1 is MNHNS and CDR2 is SASEGT in the germline V gene. The CDR3 covers 14 residues. V was pared by 4 bases and J by 7 bases, with 14 bases between. The CDR3 is CASSGGGRRNEQFF. CDR3 DNA sequence: TGTGCCAGCAGTGGGGGGGGGCGACGGAATGAGCAGTTCTTC.

This clone occurred a few times. The V gene is TRBV2, the J gene TRBJ2-7; 7 bases line up with TRBD2. The CDR3 contains 12 residues. Germline V CDR1 and CDR2: SNHLY, FYNNEI. The junction had 1 base not matched to a gene; V was cut back by 5 bases and J by 3 bases. In nucleotides, the CDR3 is TGTGCCAGCAGTAGGGACTACTACGAGCAGTACTTC. This sequence encodes CASSRDYYEQYF.

The CDR3, as DNA: TGTGCCAGCAGCACCTGGACAGACAATGAGCAGTTCTTC. Its protein product is CASSTWTDNEQFF. The chain couples TRBV7-3 to TRBJ2-1; possibly TRBD1 for D (6 bases). Germline CDR1 reads SGHTA; CDR2 reads FQGTGA. This CDR3 spans 13 amino acids. V shed 5 bases and J shed 5 bases, with 10 bases lying between them.

The V and J genes are TRBV5-4 and TRBJ2-3; 7 positions agree with TRBD2. CDR3 length: 14 amino acids. V lost 7 bases to trimming and J lost 1 base; unmatched junction nucleotides: 6. Germline CDR1 is SGHNT and CDR2 is YYREEE (reference sequence). CDR3 coding DNA: TGTGCCAGCTCCCCGCTAGCGGGCACAGATACGCAGTATTTT. Protein product: CASSPLAGTDTQYF. Full variable domain (outside the CDR3, taken from reference TRBV5-4 and TRBJ2-3): ETGVTQSPTHLIKTRGQQVTLRCSSQSGHNTVSWYQQALGQGPQFIFQYYREEENGRGNFPPRFSGLQFPNYSSELNVNALELDDSALYLCASSPLAGTDTQYFGPGTRLTVL.

The V call is TRBV19, the J call TRBJ2-1, with TRBD2 identical over 9 bases. CDR1 LNHDA and CDR2 SQIVND come from the germline V gene (reference sequence). V lost 2 bases and J lost 1; bases outside the gene matches: 3. The CDR3 consists of 16 residues. The CDR3 protein is CASSILLAGSYNEQFF. DNA for the CDR3: TGTGCCAGTAGTATACTTCTAGCGGGATCCTACAATGAGCAGTTCTTC.

The chain links TRBV4-3 to TRBJ2-2; TRBD2 might be the D (5 bases). The ends were cut back, 4 bases at V and 4 bases at J, with 10 bases in the middle. Germline values: CDR1 LGHNA, CDR2 YSLEER. The CDR3 spans 14 residues. Here the CDR3 DNA reads TGCGCCAGCAGCCTTGGACTCCCCACCGGGGAGCTGTTTTTT. Translated, it gives CASSLGLPTGELFF.

This clone was seen only a few times. The chain joins TRBV5-4 to TRBJ2-7; the match to TRBD2 covers 7 bases. The CDR3 length is 15 residues. After removal of 6 bases from V and 4 bases from J, the junction contained 13 bases not matched to a gene. From germline, CDR1 is SGHNT and CDR2 YYREEE (reference sequence). CDR3 bases: TGTGCCAGCACCTTCCTTCGGGCAGCGGGATACGAGCAGTACTTC. Protein: CASTFLRAAGYEQYF.

The chain links TRBV19 to TRBJ2-2; TRBD1 aligns across 10 bases. Trimming cost V 9 bases and J 3 bases; bases outside gene matches: 4. The germline V gene encodes CDR1 LNHDA and CDR2 SQIVND (reference sequence). The CDR3 contains 14 residues. As DNA, the CDR3 is TGTGCCAGCGGCGGGACAGGGGACACCGGGGAGCTGTTTTTT. Encoded protein: CASGGTGDTGELFF.

The rearrangement links TRBV4-3 to TRBJ2-7, with a weak D call TRBD2 (6 bases). Germline V CDR1 and CDR2: LGHNA, YSLEER. Trimming removed 0 bases from V and 3 bases from J, with 12 bases in between. This CDR3 comprises 15 residues. CDR3 loop: CASSQDLDGSYEQYF. In DNA, the CDR3 is TGCGCCAGCAGCCAAGATCTGGACGGGAGCTACGAGCAGTACTTC.

V and J are TRBV6-5 and TRBJ2-5, with 10 bases fitting TRBD2. V was clipped by 2 bases and J by 3 bases; unmatched bases: 0. Germline V gives CDR1 MNHEY, CDR2 SVGAGI. This CDR3 contains 14 residues. This chain's CDR3 is CASSYGTSEETQYF. In DNA, the CDR3 is TGTGCCAGCAGTTACGGGACTAGCGAAGAGACCCAGTACTTC.

This chain links TRBV7-7 with TRBJ2-3; 11 bases are a match to TRBD2. Germline V gene lookup returns CDR1 SSHAT and CDR2 FNYEAQ (reference sequence). The CDR3 covers 15 residues. With V trimmed by 5 bases and J by 4 bases, 5 bases remained unmatched. DNA of the CDR3: TGTGCCAGCAGCCCAGGACTAGCGGGCCCAGATACGCAGTATTTT. It encodes CASSPGLAGPDTQYF.

The rearrangement uses TRBV9 and TRBJ2-1; D call uncertain. Germline-derived CDR1 and CDR2 are SGDLS and YYNGEE. The CDR3 consists of 11 residues. The V gene lost 7 bases and the J gene lost 8 bases, with 10 bases spanning the gap. The CDR3 DNA reads TGTGCCAGCGGGCCAGCCCATGAGCAGTTCTTC. Its protein product is CASGPAHEQFF.

This chain connects TRBV7-9 to TRBJ2-1; perhaps TRBD2 as D (6 bases). Germline V gene data show CDR1 as SEHNR and CDR2 as FQNEAQ (reference sequence). The CDR3 runs 16 residues. The V gene lost 5 bases and the J gene lost 0 bases, with 14 bases spanning the gap. The CDR3 DNA sequence: TGTGCCAGCAGCGAAAAGGCGGGGAGCTCCTACAATGAGCAGTTCTTC. Its protein product is CASSEKAGSSYNEQFF.

This clone was counted only a few times. The chain couples TRBV6-6 to TRBJ1-1, with TRBD1 matching 8 bases. The V gene end was trimmed by 5 bases and the J gene end by 0 bases; junction bases not matched to a gene: 5. The CDR3 runs to 15 residues. CDR1 is MNHNY, CDR2 SVGAGI, per germline (reference sequence). CDR3 protein: CASSISGGMNTEAFF. Written as DNA, the CDR3 is TGTGCCAGCAGTATCTCAGGGGGCATGAACACTGAAGCTTTCTTT.

This clone was recorded a few times. The chain uses TRBV4-1 and TRBJ1-1; the D is unclear. Germline CDR1 and CDR2: MGHRA and YSYEKL. The CDR3 is made up of 16 amino acids. The ends were cut back, 1 base at V and 4 bases at J, with 16 bases in the middle. The CDR3 reads CASSQVGVPYLTEAFF. The CDR3 DNA is TGCGCCAGCAGCCAAGTGGGCGTTCCCTATCTCACTGAAGCTTTCTTT.

In its sample, this clone was seen once. The V and J genes are TRBV2 and TRBJ1-2, with D maybe TRBD1 (6 bases). Germline loops: CDR1 SNHLY, CDR2 FYNNEI. Trimming shortened V by 9 bases and J by 10 bases, and 12 bases separated the two germline ends. This CDR3 contains 10 residues. Here the CDR3 DNA reads TGTGCCAGTACAACAGGGCACTACACCTTC. This codes for CASTTGHYTF.

V is TRBV6-1 and J is TRBJ2-6; unclear D gene. The CDR3 totals 14 residues. Germline V gives CDR1 MNHNS, CDR2 SASEGT. V lost 5 bases and J 0 bases, leaving 5 bases between the germline ends. CDR3 in DNA: TGTGCCAGCAGTCCCGGCTCTGGGGCCAACGTCCTGACTTTC. It codes for CASSPGSGANVLTF.

The chain links TRBV7-8 to TRBJ2-3; TRBD2 matches at 11 bases. Germline CDR1 and CDR2: SGHVS and FQNEAQ. This CDR3 contains 16 residues. V shed 8 bases and J 2 bases; nucleotides not matched to a gene: 9. The chain's CDR3 is CASGTLAGGHTDTQYF. The CDR3 DNA follows: TGTGCCAGCGGCACGCTAGCGGGGGGACACACAGATACGCAGTATTTT.